Many counts were recorded for the clone carrying this T cell receptor (beta chain). Its antigen is currently unknown. The V and J ends lost 1 base and 7 bases respectively, with 8 bases between them. The CDR3 has 12 amino acids. Germline-derived CDR1 and CDR2 are GTSNPN and SVGIG (reference sequence). The sample is drawn from a study of regulatory T cells in long-lasting Graves disease. Study results and caveats: Newly diagnosed patients had higher TCR diversity than persistent Graves' patients did.

Time point defined: newly diagnosed GD, antithyroid drugs for less than 3 months. From RNA extracted from PBMCs, the TCR library was made. Patients with Graves' disease were diagnosed by American Thyroid Association guidelines. The authors built TCR beta libraries using iRepertoire HTBI primers and Arm-PCR of CDR3 regions. TCRdb re-called the multiplex PCR reads with MiXCR, one entry per CDR3 protein. Among 520,000 or so distinct CDR3 sequences listed, about 11% were seen once. These same records also appear under a second study, on T cells in Graves' hyperthyroidism and ophthalmopathy. From that report: First-round RT-PCR of the TCR CDR3 relied on the HTBI primer set. Ophthalmopathy got predicted by the model a median around 6.6 months before its onset.

Sequenced here: peripheral blood mononuclear cells (PBMCs), sampled at new diagnosis, from a patient treated with antithyroid drugs. The V and J genes are TRBV30 and TRBJ2-1; D call uncertain. The source is a woman aged 25 to 45 with Graves disease. The DNA of the CDR3 is TGTGCCTGGAGTGCCATCCAAAATGAGCAGTTCTTC. Amino acids: CAWSAIQNEQFF.